This T cell receptor (beta chain) comes out of a study of shared clonotypes between healthy human individuals (dated by TCRdb to 2020 to 2021). Context from the whole study: A few men and two women, aged 18 to 49 years, made up the cohort. Libraries were prepared and TCR repertoires were sequenced by different laboratories using diverse techniques, in order to increase sequencing depth and limit assay-specific biases. Per donor, leukapheresis produced somewhere between about 0.9 and 10 billion PBMCs. To estimate repertoire size and how much clonotypes are shared between individuals, the study performed deep sequencing of blood TCR repertoires from a handful of healthy adults. For each donor, CD4 naive and CD4 memory were each given three plates, CD8 naive was given two plates, and CD8 memory was given one plate.

Donors were healthy HIV-negative adults with no recently reported acute infections or vaccinations. All donors were Caucasian adults living in Nashville, Tennessee, USA. Magnetic negative selection was used to enrich CD4+ T cells, after which naive cells were positively selected on CD45RA and the negative fraction became the memory subset. After blood collection by leukapheresis, PBMCs were isolated using Ficoll-Histopaque density gradient centrifugation and then cryopreserved in the vapor phase of liquid nitrogen. Analytical flow cytometry was used to check the purity and quantity of each magnetically sorted T cell population. Genomic DNA was isolated from each sorted fraction and quantified by UV absorbance on a Nanodrop 2000c. Regarding this clone: Its antigen remains unidentified. Base quality data are lacking; no much larger clone is found one base away.

Using the deep immunoSEQ assay, TCR CDR3 regions were amplified from genomic DNA by multiplex PCR. Extracted genomic DNA from each cell subset was distributed evenly across all wells of several immunoSEQ 96-well plates, and each plate was treated as a replicate. For sorted subsets, about 200 ng genomic DNA, equal to tens of thousands of T cell genomes, was loaded into each replicate PCR. Purified libraries were quantified with a Qubit 3.0 fluorometer, sized on a Bioanalyzer 2100, and re-quantified with the KAPA Library Quantification kit. Every immunoSEQ 96-well plate was sequenced on a dedicated single-read 150-cycle Illumina NextSeq 550 flow cell. As for how the authors treated the data: Because the immunoSEQ output held only junctional sequences and lacked quality scores, the filtering could not match the filtering applied to full-length reads. To assign V/J genes and CDR3, sequences were annotated against IMGT germline references using PyIR, a Python wrapper for IgBLAST v1.9. Reads were removed for weak V/J assignments (E-value above 1e-6), missing CDR3, stop codons, out-of-frame junctions, or ambiguous translated residues. V3J clonotypes were defined as sequences sharing an identical inferred V gene, J gene, and CDR3 amino acid sequence. Percentage overlap between repertoires was computed as shared unique clonotypes divided by the size of the smaller repertoire. Richness of each repertoire was evaluated using RTK rarefaction, the Chao1 estimator, and Recon v2.1 estimates of unobserved clonotypes. For all TCRbeta clonotypes obtained by the gDNA method from a few donors, generation probabilities were computed with OLGA. This is the immuneACCESS table as TCRdb keeps it, with only in-frame sequences that have V and J called. A part of the clones is gone; compared with another copy, unresolved V genes explain less than half, and the rest is unexplained. D and trimming come from the DNA, and the V and J calls and clone size come from that table. The sample has some 1.5 million clones on record, roughly 97% of them singletons. Jointly, the top ten make up roughly 1.1% of the sample.

Beyond this particular receptor, the publication reports: About 5% of naive CD4, 3.5% of naive CD8, 2.3% of memory CD4, and approximately 0.4% of memory CD8 clonotypes were shared across several donors. Based on pairwise subsampling, the degree of clonotype sharing among donors was expected to be affected by sequencing depth. The genetic and exposure-history diversity represented was limited by the small number of donors. Rarefaction of sorted-subset datasets indicated incomplete sequencing despite the large sequencing depth. Estimated clonotype richness was generally larger for naive than for memory subsets. Sampling was restricted to blood, and TCR repertoires in tissues likely differ from the TCR repertoires found in blood. Higher generation probabilities were observed for clonotypes shared by all four sorted-subset donors than for non-shared clonotypes.

The V and J ends are trimmed by 4 bases and 1 base, leaving 13 bases between them. The CDR3 numbers 15 residues from cysteine through phenylalanine. Solely the CDR3 DNA is kept, with 45 bases framed from the first base. The germline V gene (reference sequence) specifies SGHKS as CDR1 and YYEKEE as CDR2. This receptor chain uses TRBV5-5 and TRBJ2-3; D gene: possibly TRBD2, on 6 matching bases. Sequences were obtained from naive CD4+ T cells sorted from blood. The cell subset or site label here, explained by the study, means: CD45RA+ positively selected. The sequence came from a man between 25 and 39 years old in good health. For the CDR3, the sequence is CASSLGASGTDTQYF. The DNA sequence reads TGTGCCAGCAGCCTTGGAGCTAGCGGCACAGATACGCAGTATTTT. Reference TRBV5-5 and TRBJ2-3 genes cover what lies past the CDR3, so the full variable domain is DAGVTQSPTHLIKTRGQQVTLRCSPISGHKSVSWYQQVLGQGPQFIFQYYEKEERGRGNFPDRFSARQFPNYSSELNVNALLLGDSALYLCASSLGASGTDTQYFGPGTRLTVL.